The clone carrying this T cell receptor beta chain was found many times. The target antigen is unknown. These data originate in a study of neurological immune-mediated disorders. Study outcomes and limitations: None of the CDR3 amino acid sequences of expanded clones were shared across subjects, and this suggested private repertoires in all groups.

The making of cDNA relied on 5'RACE with 10-nucleotide random UMIs. TCRdb re-derived calls from the 5' RACE reads in MiXCR, one entry per CDR3 protein. The sample consists of about 66,000 distinct CDR3 sequences, around 3.7% of them appearing once. V dropped 1 base and J dropped 3 bases, with 9 bases sitting between them. This CDR3 is 13 amino acids long. Germline loops: CDR1 SQVTM, CDR2 ANQGSEA. The specimen was PBMCs. The chain employs TRBV29-1 and TRBJ1-2; D not resolved. This sequence originates from a man between 40 and 49 years old with multiple sclerosis. The CDR3 DNA reads TGCAGCGTTGAAGTTTCGACACACTATGGCTACACCTTC. This sequence encodes CSVEVSTHYGYTF.